This TCR beta chain was captured by sequencing in a study of T cells in Graves' hyperthyroidism and ophthalmopathy. RNA transcripts yielded amplified TCR beta CDR3 regions. The TCR CDR3 was amplified in a first-round RT-PCR using the HTBI primer set. MiXCR, applied by TCRdb to the multiplex PCR reads, yields one record per CDR3 protein. The repertoire has around 300,000 distinct CDR3 sequences, around a quarter of them found once; the top ten carry roughly a quarter. The receptor was isolated from a man aged 35-49 years with Graves' hyperthyroidism that later progressed to Graves' ophthalmopathy. The sequencing input was blood.

Here the CDR3 DNA reads TGTGCCAGCATCCAATCCCTGGTGAACACTGAAGCTTTCTTT. Its protein is CASIQSLVNTEAFF. The genes are TRBV6-1 and TRBJ1-1, with D uncertain. CDR3 length: 14 residues. V lost 7 bases and J lost 0, with 12 bases in between. Germline lookup yields CDR1 MNHNS and CDR2 SASEGT.